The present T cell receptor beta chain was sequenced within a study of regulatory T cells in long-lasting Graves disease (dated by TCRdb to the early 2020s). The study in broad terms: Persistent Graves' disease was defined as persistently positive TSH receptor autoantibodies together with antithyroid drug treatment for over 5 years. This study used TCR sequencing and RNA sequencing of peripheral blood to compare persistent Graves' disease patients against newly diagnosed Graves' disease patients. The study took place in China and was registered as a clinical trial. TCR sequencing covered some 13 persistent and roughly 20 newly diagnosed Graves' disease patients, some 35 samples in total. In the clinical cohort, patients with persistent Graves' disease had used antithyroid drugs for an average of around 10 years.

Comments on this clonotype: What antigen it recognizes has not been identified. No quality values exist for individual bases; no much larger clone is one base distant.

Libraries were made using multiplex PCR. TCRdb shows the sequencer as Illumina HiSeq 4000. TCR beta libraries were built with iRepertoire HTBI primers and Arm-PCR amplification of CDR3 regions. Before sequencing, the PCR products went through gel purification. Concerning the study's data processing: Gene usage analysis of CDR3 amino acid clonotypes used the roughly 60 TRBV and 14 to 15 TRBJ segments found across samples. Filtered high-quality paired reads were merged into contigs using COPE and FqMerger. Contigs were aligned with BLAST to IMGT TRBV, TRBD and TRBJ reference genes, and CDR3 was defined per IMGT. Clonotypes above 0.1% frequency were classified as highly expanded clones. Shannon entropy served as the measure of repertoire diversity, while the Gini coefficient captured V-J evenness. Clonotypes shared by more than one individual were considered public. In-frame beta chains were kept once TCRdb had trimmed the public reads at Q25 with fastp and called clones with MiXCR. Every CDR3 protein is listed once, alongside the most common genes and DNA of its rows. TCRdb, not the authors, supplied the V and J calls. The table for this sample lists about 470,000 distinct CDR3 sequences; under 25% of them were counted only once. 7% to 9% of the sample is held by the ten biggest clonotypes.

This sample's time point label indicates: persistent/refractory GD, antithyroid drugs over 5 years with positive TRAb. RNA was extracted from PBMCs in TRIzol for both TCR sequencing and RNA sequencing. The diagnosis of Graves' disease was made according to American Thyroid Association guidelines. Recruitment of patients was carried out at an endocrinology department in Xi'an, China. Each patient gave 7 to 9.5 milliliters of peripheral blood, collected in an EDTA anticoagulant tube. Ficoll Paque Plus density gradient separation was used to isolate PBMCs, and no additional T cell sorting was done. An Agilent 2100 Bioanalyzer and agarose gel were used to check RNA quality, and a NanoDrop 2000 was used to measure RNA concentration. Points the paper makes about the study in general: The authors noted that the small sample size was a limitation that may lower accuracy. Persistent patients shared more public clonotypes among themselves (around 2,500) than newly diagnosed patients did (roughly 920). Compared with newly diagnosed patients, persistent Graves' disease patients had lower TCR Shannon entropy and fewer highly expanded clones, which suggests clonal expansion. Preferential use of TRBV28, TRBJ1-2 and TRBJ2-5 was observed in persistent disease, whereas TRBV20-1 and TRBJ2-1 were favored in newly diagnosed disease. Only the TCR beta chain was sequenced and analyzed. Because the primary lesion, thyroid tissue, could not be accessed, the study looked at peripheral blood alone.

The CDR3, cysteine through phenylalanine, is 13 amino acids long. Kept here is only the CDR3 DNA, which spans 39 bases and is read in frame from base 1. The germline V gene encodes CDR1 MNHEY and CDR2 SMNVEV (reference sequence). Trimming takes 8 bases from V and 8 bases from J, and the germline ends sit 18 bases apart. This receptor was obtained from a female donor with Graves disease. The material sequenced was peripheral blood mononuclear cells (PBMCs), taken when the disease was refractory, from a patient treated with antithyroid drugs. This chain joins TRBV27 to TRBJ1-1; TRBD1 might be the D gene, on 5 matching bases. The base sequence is TGTGCCAGCTCTCTTGGGGGAGACGGAGAAGCTTTCTTT. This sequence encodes CASSLGGDGEAFF.